A single sample is the source of the 21 T cell receptor beta chains below, sequenced in a study of shared clonotypes between healthy human individuals. Data came from immunoSEQ multiplex PCR; TCRdb stores just in-frame clones and leaves some out. The table shows roughly 2.6 million clones, with 85% to 95% occurring only once. The sequenced material came from naive CD4+ T cells sorted from blood. Subset noted: CD45RA+ positively selected. All receptors derive from a man younger than 35 in good health.

This clone was picked up one time. The chain links TRBV19 to TRBJ1-2; 11 bases agree with TRBD1. Germline V gene data show CDR1 as LNHDA and CDR2 as SQIVND (reference sequence). V gave up 5 bases and J gave up 2 bases; unmatched junction bases: 4. CDR3 size: 15 residues. CDR3 coding DNA: TGTGCCAGTAGTGGAGGGGACAGGGGGAACTATGGCTACACCTTC. It encodes CASSGGDRGNYGYTF.

This rearrangement joins TRBV30 to TRBJ2-7; TRBD1 matches 7 bases. V shed 5 bases and J 0 bases; nucleotides not matched to a gene: 10. CDR3 length equals 15 residues. From germline, CDR1 is GTSNPN and CDR2 SVGIG (reference sequence). The CDR3 spells CAWETPGQSSYEQYF. The CDR3, as DNA: TGTGCCTGGGAAACTCCGGGACAGAGCTCCTACGAGCAGTACTTC.

The count of this clone is one. The chain has TRBV5-6 and TRBJ1-1, with unresolved D. Germline assignment: CDR1 SGHDT and CDR2 YYEEEE. The CDR3 is made up of 13 amino acids. The germline V and J ends were trimmed by 1 base and 0 bases, with 4 bases remaining between them. In nucleotides, the CDR3 is TGTGCCAGCAGCTTGTCGCTGAACACTGAAGCTTTCTTT. It encodes CASSLSLNTEAFF.

The rearrangement joins TRBV5-6 to TRBJ2-2, with 8 nucleotides matching TRBD1. Germline lookup yields CDR1 SGHDT and CDR2 YYEEEE. Trimming at V came to 0 bases and at J to 6 bases, leaving 10 bases not matched to a gene. The CDR3 is 17 amino acids. DNA for the CDR3: TGTGCCAGCAGCTTGGCCTGGGCAGGGGGCGCGGCCGGGGAGCTGTTTTTT. It is translated as CASSLAWAGGAAGELFF.

V is TRBV5-1 and J is TRBJ2-7, with a tentative D call TRBD2 (5 bases). Trimming pared 1 base from V and 6 bases from J, leaving 8 bases between. Germline CDR1 is SGHRS and CDR2 is YFSETQ. The CDR3 spans 12 residues. CDR3 DNA sequence: TGCGCCAGCAGCTTGAACGGAGGCGAGCAGTACTTC. Protein: CASSLNGGEQYF.

The V gene is TRBV7-2, the J gene TRBJ1-1; 11 bases align to TRBD1. The V gene's germline CDR1 is SGHTA and CDR2 FQGNSA. V shed 5 bases, J shed 10 bases, and the junction held 6 bases outside the gene matches. The CDR3 totals 13 residues. The CDR3 spells CASSRDRGIRAFF. CDR3 nucleotide sequence: TGTGCCAGCAGCCGGGACAGGGGGATCCGAGCTTTCTTT.

This clone was counted a few times. The rearrangement links TRBV7-2 to TRBJ2-1; D might be TRBD2 (6 bases). Between the trimmed V and J ends, which lost 5 bases and 7 bases, there was a span of 15 bases. The CDR3 spans 14 residues. The germline V gene has CDR1 SGHTA and CDR2 FQGNSA. The CDR3 nucleotides are TGTGCCAGCAGCGCCGAGGCGGGAAGGAATGAGCAGTTCTTC. It is translated as CASSAEAGRNEQFF.

Only one count was recorded for this clone. The chain employs TRBV2 and TRBJ2-1; 9 bases agree with TRBD2. The junction had 5 bases not matched to a gene; V was cut back by 0 bases and J by 2 bases. The germline V gene encodes CDR1 SNHLY and CDR2 FYNNEI. The CDR3 spans 17 residues. The CDR3 DNA follows: TGTGCCAGCAGTGAAGCAATGGTAGCGGGAGCCTACAATGAGCAGTTCTTC. Translating gives CASSEAMVAGAYNEQFF.

The J gene is TRBJ2-3, the V gene TRBV7-2; D might be TRBD2 (5 bases). V dropped 2 bases and J dropped 1 base, with 10 bases sitting between them. The CDR3 is 15 residues long. Germline lookup yields CDR1 SGHTA and CDR2 FQGNSA. The CDR3 spells CASSLSGRGTDTQYF. The CDR3 DNA follows: TGTGCCAGCAGCTTAAGCGGCCGTGGCACAGATACGCAGTATTTT.

V usage is TRBV10-3 and J usage is TRBJ2-1, with 7 bases that match TRBD1. The germline V gene has CDR1 ENHRY and CDR2 SYGVKD. V dropped 0 bases and J dropped 0; count of bases not matched to a gene: 2. There are 16 residues in the CDR3. Here the CDR3 reads CAISESDRSSYNEQFF. CDR3 sequence (DNA): TGTGCCATCAGTGAGTCGGACAGGAGCTCCTACAATGAGCAGTTCTTC.

The genes are TRBV7-2 and TRBJ1-1; 7 bases fit TRBD1. Germline CDR1 and CDR2: SGHTA and FQGNSA. The CDR3 extends over 15 amino acids. The ends lost 0 bases at V and 9 bases at J; junction bases unmatched: 10. CDR3 sequence: CASSLAPLGTDKAFF. In DNA form, the CDR3 reads TGTGCCAGCAGCTTAGCGCCTCTCGGGACAGATAAAGCTTTCTTT.

This chain connects TRBV6-5 to TRBJ1-2; possibly TRBD1 for D (6 bases). Germline values: CDR1 MNHEY, CDR2 SVGAGI. V was pared by 6 bases and J by 2 bases, with 10 bases between. The CDR3 covers 13 residues. The CDR3 sequence: CASRRTGNYGYTF. DNA for the CDR3: TGTGCCAGCAGGAGAACAGGGAACTATGGCTACACCTTC.

This sequence joins TRBV11-1 and TRBJ2-7, with TRBD1 as a possible D gene (7 bases). Germline loops: CDR1 SGHAT, CDR2 FQDESV (reference sequence). The CDR3 extends over 11 amino acids. V lost 7 bases and J 6 bases, leaving 10 bases between the germline ends. CDR3 coding DNA: TGTGCCAGCACCCAGGGGGGCGAGCAGTACTTC. Its translation is CASTQGGEQYF.

This rearrangement joins TRBV5-8 to TRBJ2-4; a possible D gene is TRBD1 (6 bases). V was cut by 0 bases and J by 1 base, with 8 bases left in between. The CDR3 is made up of 15 amino acids. CDR1 and CDR2 (germline): SGHTS, YDEGEE. CDR3 sequence reads: CASSLGQAAKNIQYF. Here the CDR3 DNA reads TGTGCCAGCAGCTTGGGACAGGCTGCCAAAAACATTCAGTACTTC.

The rearrangement joins TRBV4-1 to TRBJ2-5; possibly TRBD1 for D (6 bases). The germline V gene encodes CDR1 MGHRA and CDR2 YSYEKL. Trimming shortened V by 1 base and J by 5 bases, and 8 bases separated the two germline ends. This CDR3 comprises 13 residues. Here the CDR3 DNA reads TGCGCCAGCAGCCAAGCCCAGGGGGAGACCCAGTACTTC. Translating gives CASSQAQGETQYF.

This chain links TRBV4-1 with TRBJ2-1; 9 bases agree with TRBD1. The germline gives CDR1 MGHRA, CDR2 YSYEKL. The J segment lost 1 base and the V segment lost 3 bases, leaving 7 bases of the junction unmatched. The CDR3 is 17 residues long. The CDR3 DNA follows: TGCGCCAGCAGCCATCAACAGGGGGCGCGGTCCTACAATGAGCAGTTCTTC. Protein: CASSHQQGARSYNEQFF.

The chain uses TRBV10-3 and TRBJ2-5; 10 nucleotides line up with TRBD1. The CDR3 has 16 amino acids. Germline V gene lookup returns CDR1 ENHRY and CDR2 SYGVKD. Trimming took 3 bases from V and 6 from J; bases not matched to a gene: 10. The CDR3 region has the DNA TGTGCCATCAGTGAAGGGTCGGACAGGGGGATGAAGACCCAGTACTTC. Translated: CAISEGSDRGMKTQYF.

The chain joins TRBV2 to TRBJ1-1; 7 bases agree with TRBD1. V gave up 5 bases and J gave up 5 bases; unmatched junction bases: 5. This CDR3 is built from 13 residues. Per germline, CDR1 SNHLY and CDR2 FYNNEI. The CDR3 region has the DNA TGTGCCAGCAGTCTCTCAGGGGGGACTGAAGCTTTCTTT. This gives the protein CASSLSGGTEAFF.

This chain links TRBV2 with TRBJ2-5, with D tentatively TRBD1 (6 bases). The CDR3 length is 14 residues. V lost 3 bases and J lost 5, with 13 bases in between. CDR1 and CDR2 (germline): SNHLY, FYNNEI. Here the CDR3 DNA reads TGTGCCAGCAGTGATCGTCAGGGGATTGAGACCCAGTACTTC. Translating gives CASSDRQGIETQYF.

The rearrangement uses TRBV29-1 and TRBJ2-2; D is ambiguous. In germline, CDR1 is SQVTM, CDR2 ANQGSEA. The CDR3 sequence is 13 residues long. Trimming removed 4 bases from V and 2 bases from J, with 8 bases in between. In DNA, the CDR3 is TGCAGCGTTGGGCAGCCCAACACCGGGGAGCTGTTTTTT. It translates to CSVGQPNTGELFF.

This clone appeared once. This sequence joins TRBV4-1 and TRBJ1-5; TRBD1 aligns across 7 bases. CDR3 length: 15 amino acids. Trimming cost V 0 bases and J 5 bases; bases outside gene matches: 4. Germline CDR1 reads MGHRA; CDR2 reads YSYEKL. The CDR3 sequence is CASSQDPDRDQPQHF. Here the CDR3 DNA reads TGCGCCAGCAGCCAAGACCCCGACAGGGATCAGCCCCAGCATTTT.